Following are 10 T cell receptor beta chains from one sample sequenced in a study of CD8+ T cells in alopecia areata. Treatment reported: oral pan-JAK inhibitor, 5-10 mg twice daily. RNA extraction was followed by reverse transcription into cDNA, which acted as the sequencing template. Sequenced by immunoSEQ multiplex PCR; TCRdb stores in-frame clones only, minus some. Among fewer than 250,000 clones listed, approximately 47% were seen once. This specimen consisted of CD4+ T cells sorted from blood, obtained at approximately week 36, from a patient treated with tofacitinib. These receptors were collected from a human donor with alopecia areata.

V is TRBV10-3 and J is TRBJ2-5, with a weak D call TRBD1 (6 bases). Germline V CDR1 and CDR2: ENHRY, SYGVKD. The CDR3 has 14 residues. V dropped 3 bases and J dropped 7 bases, with 15 bases sitting between them. CDR3 loop: CAISDGKGVWTQYF. Here the CDR3 DNA reads TGTGCCATCAGTGATGGGAAGGGGGTTTGGACCCAGTACTTC.

The chain joins TRBV29-1 to TRBJ1-1; 10 bases are a match to TRBD1. Germline-derived CDR1 and CDR2 are SQVTM and ANQGSEA. The CDR3 length is 13 residues. With V trimmed by 7 bases and J by 1 base, 3 bases remained unmatched. This CDR3 is CSGGQGRNTEAFF. DNA for the CDR3: TGCAGCGGGGGACAGGGGAGGAACACTGAAGCTTTCTTT.

This clone was seen a few times. The chain recombines TRBV10-3 with TRBJ1-2, with D possibly TRBD1 on 5 matching bases. This CDR3 contains 13 residues. Germline V gene sequence: CDR1 ENHRY, CDR2 SYGVKD. Trimming pared 6 bases from V and 8 bases from J, leaving 16 bases between. The CDR3: CAIRGLEADGYTF. The CDR3 DNA sequence: TGTGCCATCAGGGGACTGGAGGCAGACGGCTACACCTTC.

The chain employs TRBV5-1 and TRBJ2-7; D is ambiguous. Germline V lookup: CDR1 SGHRS, CDR2 YFSETQ. The CDR3 length is 13 residues. Trimming took 1 base from V and 7 from J, leaving 12 bases between them. DNA for the CDR3: TGCGCCAGCAGCTTGAGGCCGGATGCGGAGCAGTACTTC. It translates to CASSLRPDAEQYF.

The V gene is TRBV12-5, the J gene TRBJ2-2; no definite D call. This CDR3 is 15 amino acids long. Germline CDR1 LGHNT, CDR2 FRNRAP. Trimming shortened V by 1 base and J by 3 bases, and 9 bases separated the two germline ends. The DNA for the CDR3 is TGTGCTAGTGGTTTGGATCACGGACACACCGGGGAGCTGTTTTTT. Translation gives CASGLDHGHTGELFF.

This clone was recorded a few times. The V call is TRBV19, the J call TRBJ2-1; 10 bases align to TRBD1. The germline V gene encodes CDR1 LNHDA and CDR2 SQIVND (reference sequence). The CDR3 loop spans 16 amino acids. V shed 6 bases and J 7 bases; nucleotides not matched to a gene: 12. This chain's CDR3 is CASSPITPGQGNEQFF. CDR3 in DNA: TGTGCCAGTAGCCCCATAACGCCGGGACAGGGGAATGAGCAGTTCTTC.

CDR3 coding DNA: TGCGCCAGCAGCCCGGTTGGGGTATCGACCACCGGGGAGCTGTTTTTT. It translates to CASSPVGVSTTGELFF. V usage is TRBV5-1 and J usage is TRBJ2-2, with D uncertain. The CDR3 has 16 amino acids. CDR1 is SGHRS, CDR2 YFSETQ, per germline. V dropped 4 bases and J dropped 4 bases, with 17 bases sitting between them. The whole variable domain, remainder taken from reference TRBV5-1 and TRBJ2-2, is KAGVTQTPRYLIKTRGQQVTLSCSPISGHRSVSWYQQTPGQGLQFLFEYFSETQRNKGNFPGRFSGRQFSNSRSEMNVSTLELGDSALYLCASSPVGVSTTGELFFGEGSRLTVL.

The chain links TRBV27 to TRBJ2-3; D tentatively reads TRBD1 or TRBD2 (5 bases each). The CDR3 is made up of 17 amino acids. Germline-derived CDR1 and CDR2 are MNHEY and SMNVEV (reference sequence). Trimming pared 5 bases from V and 4 bases from J, leaving 22 bases between. CDR3 coding DNA: TGTGCCAGCAGTGTCAGAAGGGGCGGGCTGCTCGCAGATACGCAGTATTTT. This gives the protein CASSVRRGGLLADTQYF.

This clone was recorded a few times. The CDR3 loop reads CASIEALGAVRAGELFF. In DNA form, the CDR3 reads TGTGCCAGCATCGAGGCCCTTGGGGCAGTTCGAGCCGGGGAGCTGTTTTTT. J is TRBJ2-2 and V is TRBV28; D perhaps matches TRBD1 (5 bases). The CDR3 covers 17 residues. From germline, CDR1 is MDHEN and CDR2 SYDVKM. The V gene lost 7 bases and the J gene lost 6 bases, with 24 bases spanning the gap.

This clone was observed a few times. This rearrangement joins TRBV29-1 to TRBJ2-5, with 9 nucleotides matching TRBD2. The V and J ends lost 7 bases and 5 bases, in that order; junction bases with no gene match: 11. The CDR3 is 14 amino acids. Germline-derived CDR1 and CDR2 are SQVTM and ANQGSEA. CDR3 loop: CSGIAGAGPETQYF. CDR3 nucleotides: TGCAGCGGAATAGCGGGAGCCGGTCCGGAGACCCAGTACTTC.